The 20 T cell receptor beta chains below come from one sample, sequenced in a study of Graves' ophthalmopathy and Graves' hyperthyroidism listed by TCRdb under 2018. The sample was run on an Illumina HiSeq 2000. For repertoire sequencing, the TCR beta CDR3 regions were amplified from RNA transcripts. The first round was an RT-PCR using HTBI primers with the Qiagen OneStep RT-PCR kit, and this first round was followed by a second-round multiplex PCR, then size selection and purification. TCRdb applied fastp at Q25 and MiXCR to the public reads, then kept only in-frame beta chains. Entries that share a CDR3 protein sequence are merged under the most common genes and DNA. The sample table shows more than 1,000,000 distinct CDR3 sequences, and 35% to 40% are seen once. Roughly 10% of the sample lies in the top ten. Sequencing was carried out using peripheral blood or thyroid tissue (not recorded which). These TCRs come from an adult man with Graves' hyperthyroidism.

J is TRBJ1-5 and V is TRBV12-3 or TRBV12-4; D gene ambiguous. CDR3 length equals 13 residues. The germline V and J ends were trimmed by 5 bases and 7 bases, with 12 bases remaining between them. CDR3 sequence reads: CASSQTVTQPQHF. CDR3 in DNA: TGTGCCAGCAGTCAAACGGTGACCCAGCCCCAGCATTTT.

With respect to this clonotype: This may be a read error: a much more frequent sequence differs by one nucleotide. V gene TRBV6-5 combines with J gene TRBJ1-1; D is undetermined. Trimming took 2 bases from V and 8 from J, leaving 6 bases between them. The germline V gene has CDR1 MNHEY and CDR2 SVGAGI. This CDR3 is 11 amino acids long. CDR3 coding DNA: TGTGCCAGCAGTTACCATCCAGAAGCTTTCTTT. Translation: CASSYHPEAFF.

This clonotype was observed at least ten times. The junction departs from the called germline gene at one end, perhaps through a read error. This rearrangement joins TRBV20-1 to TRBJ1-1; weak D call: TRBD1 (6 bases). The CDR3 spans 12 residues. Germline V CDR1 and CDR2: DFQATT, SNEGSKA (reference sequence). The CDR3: CSARGVNTEAFF. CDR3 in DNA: TGCAGCGCTAGGGGGGTGAACACTGAAGCTTTCTTT.

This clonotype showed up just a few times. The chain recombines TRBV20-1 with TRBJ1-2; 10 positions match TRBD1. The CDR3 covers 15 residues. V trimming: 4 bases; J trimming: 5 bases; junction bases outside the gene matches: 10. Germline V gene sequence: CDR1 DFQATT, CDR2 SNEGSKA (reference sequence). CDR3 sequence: CSATPTGGLRYGYTF. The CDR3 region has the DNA TGCAGTGCTACTCCGACAGGGGGCCTTAGATATGGCTACACCTTC.

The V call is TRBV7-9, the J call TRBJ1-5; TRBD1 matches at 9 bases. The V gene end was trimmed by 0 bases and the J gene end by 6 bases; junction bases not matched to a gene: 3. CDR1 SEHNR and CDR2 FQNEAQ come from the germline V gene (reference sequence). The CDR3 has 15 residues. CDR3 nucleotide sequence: TGTGCCAGCAGCTTAGCACGGACAGGGGCTCAGCCCCAGCATTTT. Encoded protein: CASSLARTGAQPQHF.

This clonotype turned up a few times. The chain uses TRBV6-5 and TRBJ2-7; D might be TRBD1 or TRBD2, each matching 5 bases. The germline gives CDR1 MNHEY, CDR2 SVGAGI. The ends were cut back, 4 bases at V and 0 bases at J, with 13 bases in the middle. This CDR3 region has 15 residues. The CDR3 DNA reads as TGTGCCAGCAGTTTATCTCCCGGGACCTCCTACGAGCAGTACTTC. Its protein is CASSLSPGTSYEQYF.

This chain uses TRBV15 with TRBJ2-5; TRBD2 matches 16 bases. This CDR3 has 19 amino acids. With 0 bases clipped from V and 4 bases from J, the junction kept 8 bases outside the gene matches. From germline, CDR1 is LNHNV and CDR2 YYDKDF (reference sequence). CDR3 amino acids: CATSRDRGTSGRAGETQYF. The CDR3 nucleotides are TGTGCCACCAGCAGAGATCGCGGGACTAGCGGGAGGGCCGGAGAGACCCAGTACTTC.

DNA of the CDR3: TGTGCCAGCAGACCACAGGGATCCTATAATTCACCCCTCCACTTT. Its protein product is CASRPQGSYNSPLHF. The gene calls are TRBV28 and TRBJ1-6, with D maybe TRBD1 (6 bases). The CDR3 runs 15 residues. Germline V lookup: CDR1 MDHEN, CDR2 SYDVKM. Trimming cost V 6 bases and J 1 base, with 10 bases left between them.

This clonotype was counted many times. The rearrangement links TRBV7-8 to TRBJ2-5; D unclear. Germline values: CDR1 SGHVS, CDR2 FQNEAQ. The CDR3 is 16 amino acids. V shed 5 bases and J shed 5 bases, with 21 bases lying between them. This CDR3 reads CASSPPIRVGRETQYF. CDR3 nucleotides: TGTGCCAGCAGCCCGCCCATCCGGGTCGGAAGGGAGACCCAGTACTTC. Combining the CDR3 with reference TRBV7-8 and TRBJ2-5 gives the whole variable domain GAGVSQSPRYKVAKRGQDVALRCDPISGHVSLFWYQQALGQGPEFLTYFQNEAQLDKSGLPSDRFFAERPEGSVSTLKIQRTQQEDSAVYLCASSPPIRVGRETQYFGPGTRLLVL.

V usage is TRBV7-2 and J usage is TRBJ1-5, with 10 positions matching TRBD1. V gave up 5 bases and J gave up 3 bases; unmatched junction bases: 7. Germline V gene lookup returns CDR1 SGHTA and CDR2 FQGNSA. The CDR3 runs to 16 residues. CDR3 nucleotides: TGTGCCAGCAGCCCCCCCGGGACAGGGGACAATCAGCCCCAGCATTTT. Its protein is CASSPPGTGDNQPQHF.

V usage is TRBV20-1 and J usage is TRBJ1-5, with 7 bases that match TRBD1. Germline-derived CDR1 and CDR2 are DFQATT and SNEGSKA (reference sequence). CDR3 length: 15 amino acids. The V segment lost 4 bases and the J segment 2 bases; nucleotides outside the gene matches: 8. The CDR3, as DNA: TGCAGTGCTACCCAGACAGGGAATGGCAATCAGCCCCAGCATTTT. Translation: CSATQTGNGNQPQHF.

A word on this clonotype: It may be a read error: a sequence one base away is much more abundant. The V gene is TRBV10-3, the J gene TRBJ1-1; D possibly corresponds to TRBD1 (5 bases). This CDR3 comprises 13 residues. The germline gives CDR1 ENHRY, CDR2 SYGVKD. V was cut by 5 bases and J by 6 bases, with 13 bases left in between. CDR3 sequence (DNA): TGTGCCATCAGTCCAAGGACAACAGCTGAAGCTTTCTTT. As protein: CAISPRTTAEAFF.

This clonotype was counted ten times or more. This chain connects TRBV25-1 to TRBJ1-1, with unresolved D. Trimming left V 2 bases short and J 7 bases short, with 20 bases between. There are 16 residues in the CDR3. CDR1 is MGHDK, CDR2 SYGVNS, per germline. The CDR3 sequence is CASSETQSREGNEAFF. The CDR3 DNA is TGTGCCAGCAGTGAAACCCAGTCTCGAGAGGGCAATGAAGCTTTCTTT. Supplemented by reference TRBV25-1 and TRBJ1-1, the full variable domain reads EADIYQTPRYLVIGTGKKITLECSQTMGHDKMYWYQQDPGMELHLIHYSYGVNSTEKGDLSSESTVSRIRTEHFPLTLESARPSHTSQYLCASSETQSREGNEAFFGQGTRLTVV.

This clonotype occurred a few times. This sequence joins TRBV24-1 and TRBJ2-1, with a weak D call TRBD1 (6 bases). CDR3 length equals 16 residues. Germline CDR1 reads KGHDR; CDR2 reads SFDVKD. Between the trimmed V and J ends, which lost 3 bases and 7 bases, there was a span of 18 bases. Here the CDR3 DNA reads TGTGCCACCAGTGATCCGTCGCCAGGACAGCTTAATGAGCAGTTCTTC. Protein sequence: CATSDPSPGQLNEQFF.

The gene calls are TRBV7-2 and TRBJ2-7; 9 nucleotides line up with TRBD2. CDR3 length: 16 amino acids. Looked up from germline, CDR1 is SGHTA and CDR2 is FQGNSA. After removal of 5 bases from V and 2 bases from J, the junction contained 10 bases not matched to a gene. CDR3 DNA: TGTGCCAGCAGCCCCCGTTGGGCGGGAGGGCCCTACGAGCAGTACTTC. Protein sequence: CASSPRWAGGPYEQYF.

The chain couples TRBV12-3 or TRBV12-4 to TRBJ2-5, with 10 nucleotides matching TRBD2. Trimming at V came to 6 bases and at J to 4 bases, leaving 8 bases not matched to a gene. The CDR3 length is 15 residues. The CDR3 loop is CASSTLAGTVETQYF. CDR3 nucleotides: TGTGCCAGCAGCACACTAGCGGGGACCGTAGAGACCCAGTACTTC.

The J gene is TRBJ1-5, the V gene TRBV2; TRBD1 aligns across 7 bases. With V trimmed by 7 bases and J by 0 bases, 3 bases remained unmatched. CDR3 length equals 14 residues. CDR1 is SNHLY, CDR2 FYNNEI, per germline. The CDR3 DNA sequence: TGTGCCAGCAAACAGGGGTATAGCAATCAGCCCCAGCATTTT. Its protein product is CASKQGYSNQPQHF.

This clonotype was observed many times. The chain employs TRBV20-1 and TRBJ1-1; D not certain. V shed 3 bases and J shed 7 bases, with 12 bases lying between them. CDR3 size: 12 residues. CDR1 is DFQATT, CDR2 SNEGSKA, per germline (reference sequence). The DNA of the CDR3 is TGCAGTGCTAGGGGGTGGGTAATTGAAGCTTTCTTT. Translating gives CSARGWVIEAFF.

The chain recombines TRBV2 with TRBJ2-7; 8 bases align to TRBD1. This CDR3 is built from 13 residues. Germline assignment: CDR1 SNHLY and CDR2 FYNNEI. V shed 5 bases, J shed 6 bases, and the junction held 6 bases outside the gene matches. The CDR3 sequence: CASSYATGGEQYF. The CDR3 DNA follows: TGTGCCAGCAGTTACGCAACAGGGGGCGAGCAGTACTTC.

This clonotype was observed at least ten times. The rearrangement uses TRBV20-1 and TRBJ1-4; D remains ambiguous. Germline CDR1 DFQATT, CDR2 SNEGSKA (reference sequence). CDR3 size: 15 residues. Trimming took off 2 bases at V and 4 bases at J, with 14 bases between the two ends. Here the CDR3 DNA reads TGCAGTGCTAGAAGGATGGGAGTTGGTAATGAAAAACTGTTTTTT. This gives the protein CSARRMGVGNEKLFF.